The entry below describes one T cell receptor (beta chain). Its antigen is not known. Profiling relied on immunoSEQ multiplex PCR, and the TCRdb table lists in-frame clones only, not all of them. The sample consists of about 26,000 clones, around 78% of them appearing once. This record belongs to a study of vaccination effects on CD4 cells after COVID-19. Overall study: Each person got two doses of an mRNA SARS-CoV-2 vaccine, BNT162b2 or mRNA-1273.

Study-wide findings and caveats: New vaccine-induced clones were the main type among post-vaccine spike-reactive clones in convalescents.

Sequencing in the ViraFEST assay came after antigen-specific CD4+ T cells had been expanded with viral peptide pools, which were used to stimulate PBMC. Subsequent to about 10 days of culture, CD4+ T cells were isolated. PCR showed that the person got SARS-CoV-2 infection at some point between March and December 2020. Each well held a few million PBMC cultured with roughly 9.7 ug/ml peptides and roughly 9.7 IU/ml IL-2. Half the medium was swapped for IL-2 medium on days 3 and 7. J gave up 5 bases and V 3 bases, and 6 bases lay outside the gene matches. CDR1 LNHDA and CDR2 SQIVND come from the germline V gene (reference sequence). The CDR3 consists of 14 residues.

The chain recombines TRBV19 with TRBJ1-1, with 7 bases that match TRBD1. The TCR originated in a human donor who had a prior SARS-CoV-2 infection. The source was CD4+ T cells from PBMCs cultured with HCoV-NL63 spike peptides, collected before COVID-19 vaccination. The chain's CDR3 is CASSIPGGGTEAFF. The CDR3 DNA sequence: TGTGCCAGTAGTATCCCAGGGGGGGGAACTGAAGCTTTCTTT.